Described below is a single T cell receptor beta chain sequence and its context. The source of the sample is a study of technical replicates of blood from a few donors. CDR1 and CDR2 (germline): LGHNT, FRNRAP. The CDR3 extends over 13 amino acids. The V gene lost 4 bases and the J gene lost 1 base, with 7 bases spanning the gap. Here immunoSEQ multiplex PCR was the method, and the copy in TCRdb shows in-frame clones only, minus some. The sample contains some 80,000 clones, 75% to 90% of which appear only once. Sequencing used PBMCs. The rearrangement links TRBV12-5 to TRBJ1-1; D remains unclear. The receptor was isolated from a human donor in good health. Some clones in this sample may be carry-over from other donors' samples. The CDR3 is CASGYTKNTEAFF. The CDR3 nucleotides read TGTGCTAGTGGTTACACCAAGAACACTGAAGCTTTCTTT. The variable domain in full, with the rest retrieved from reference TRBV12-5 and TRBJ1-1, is DARVTQTPRHKVTEMGQEVTMRCQPILGHNTVFWYRQTMMQGLELLAYFRNRAPLDDSGMPKDRFSAEMPDATLATLKIQPSEPRDSAVYFCASGYTKNTEAFFGQGTRLTVV.